One T cell receptor (beta chain) is described in this entry. What it recognizes is unknown. The junction departs from germline at one end; a sequencing error may be responsible. These data originate in a study of blood T cells in healthy people across ages. Using a J-beta primer mix together with a sample-barcoded 5' primer, a second PCR was run for about 6 to 12 cycles. Through a template-switch adaptor with 12 random nucleotides, each cDNA molecule received a tag. TCRdb used MiXCR to reprocess the 5' RACE reads, holding one entry per CDR3 protein. The repertoire includes around 870,000 distinct CDR3 sequences, under 30% of them detected once, and 17% sits in the top ten. Isolation yielded PBMCs, at least 7 million per sample, in every case. Study conclusions and caveats: The lack of PBMC sorting stopped any conclusive naive versus antigen-experienced comparison.

This CDR3 has 13 residues. The receptor was isolated from a woman over 75 in good health. This rearrangement joins TRBV12-3 or TRBV12-4 to TRBJ2-3; the D is unclear. The sample was blood. In nucleotides, the CDR3 is TGTGCCAGCAGGGCACTTGGGGTAGATATGCAGTATTTT. Translated, it gives CASRALGVDMQYF.